A selection of T cell receptor beta chains follows, all from one sample in a study of cytomegalovirus exposure and HLA in healthy donors. Using immunoSEQ multiplex PCR, the repertoire was profiled, and TCRdb retains in-frame clones only, with some absent. The sample records some 150,000 clones, less than 10% being singletons. The sequenced sample was PBMCs. These receptors came from a man aged 50-59 years in good health and CMV-seronegative. The CDR3 runs from the conserved cysteine through the conserved F or W. The order of the fields is clone size, V gene, J gene, D gene, CDR3 protein, CDR3 DNA. D genes are given only for firm matches. A row's size may be missing; if present it is once, few, many or a size class.

.,TRBV25-1,TRBJ2-5,.,CASSARGARETQYF,TGTGCCAGCAGTGCCCGGGGGGCGCGGGAGACCCAGTACTTC
.,TRBV5-6,TRBJ1-1,.,CASSLGPGGSNTEAFF,TGTGCCAGCAGCTTGGGCCCCGGGGGGTCCAACACTGAAGCTTTCTTT
few,TRBV7-2,TRBJ2-1,TRBD2,CASSIIAGGRYEQFF,TGTGCCAGCAGCATTATAGCGGGGGGGCGTTATGAGCAGTTCTTC
.,TRBV5-1,TRBJ2-1,TRBD1,CASRRTGVYNEQFF,TGCGCCAGCAGGCGGACAGGGGTCTACAATGAGCAGTTCTTC
few,TRBV6-1,TRBJ1-5,.,CASSLQGYSNQPQHF,TGTGCCAGCAGTCTACAGGGCTATAGCAATCAGCCCCAGCATTTT
few,TRBV7-9,TRBJ2-5,TRBD2,CASSLRTSLQTQYF,TGTGCCAGCAGCTTAAGGACTAGCCTGCAGACCCAGTACTTC
.,TRBV18,TRBJ1-4,.,CASSPPAGESEKLFF,TGTGCCAGCTCACCACCGGCAGGGGAGAGTGAAAAACTGTTTTTT
.,TRBV4-1,TRBJ1-6,.,CASSQEGGVLDNSPLHF,TGCGCCAGCAGCCAAGAAGGAGGAGTGCTCGATAATTCACCCCTCCACTTT
few,TRBV5-1,TRBJ2-3,.,CASSSPEGPDTQYF,TGCGCCAGCAGCTCCCCGGAGGGCCCAGATACGCAGTATTTT
few,TRBV5-4,TRBJ1-2,TRBD1,CASSGDRDRRFLPNYGYTF,TGTGCCAGCAGCGGGGACCGGGACAGAAGGTTTTTGCCGAACTATGGCTACACCTTC
.,TRBV5-4,TRBJ2-3,TRBD2,CASSSVAGGLADTQYF,TGTGCCAGCAGCTCGGTAGCGGGGGGGCTCGCAGATACGCAGTATTTT
.,TRBV30,TRBJ2-6,.,CAWSQLFSSGANVLTF,TGTGCCTGGAGTCAACTTTTTAGCTCTGGGGCCAACGTCCTGACTTTC
.,TRBV28,TRBJ2-1,.,CASSLSSPYNEQFF,TGTGCCAGCAGTTTATCGAGTCCTTACAATGAGCAGTTCTTC
.,TRBV5-1,TRBJ2-5,TRBD2,CASSAGGNQETQYF,TGCGCCAGCAGCGCGGGGGGGAATCAAGAGACCCAGTACTTC
few,TRBV5-1,TRBJ2-5,TRBD2,CASSFGLAGVEETQYF,TGCGCCAGCAGCTTTGGACTAGCGGGAGTGGAAGAGACCCAGTACTTC
.,TRBV6-6,TRBJ2-4,.,CASSYGAAAKNIQYF,TGTGCCAGCAGTTACGGAGCCGCAGCCAAAAACATTCAGTACTTC
few,TRBV19,TRBJ1-2,TRBD1,CASSIGDSYGYTF,TGTGCCAGTAGTATAGGGGACAGCTATGGCTACACCTTC
.,TRBV6-5,TRBJ1-2,TRBD1,CASSYSSQGAYGYTF,TGTGCCAGCAGTTACTCGAGTCAGGGGGCCTATGGCTACACCTTC
few,TRBV30,TRBJ1-4,.,CAWSVQRVGEKLFF,TGTGCCTGGAGTGTACAGAGGGTCGGGGAAAAACTGTTTTTT
.,TRBV5-1,TRBJ2-5,TRBD2,CASSLGDLAALTQYF,TGCGCCAGCAGCTTGGGGGACCTAGCGGCGCTAACCCAGTACTTC
few,TRBV6-6,TRBJ2-1,TRBD1,CASSKGQGANNEQFF,TGTGCCAGCAGCAAAGGACAGGGGGCAAACAATGAGCAGTTCTTC
.,TRBV5-1,TRBJ2-6,.,CASSLIGGGTGANVLTF,TGCGCCAGCAGCTTGATAGGGGGGGGAACTGGGGCCAACGTCCTGACTTTC
.,TRBV6-1,TRBJ2-3,TRBD1,CASSEAPGTGGTDTQYF,TGTGCCAGCAGTGAAGCGCCAGGGACAGGGGGCACAGATACGCAGTATTTT
few,TRBV2,TRBJ2-1,TRBD2,CASSELAGGGSDEQFF,TGTGCCAGCAGTGAACTAGCGGGAGGGGGTTCGGATGAGCAGTTCTTC
.,TRBV12-2,TRBJ1-5,.,CASRLAQGRVWQPQHF,TGTGCAAGTCGCTTAGCGCAGGGGAGGGTATGGCAGCCCCAGCATTTT
.,TRBV18,TRBJ1-6,.,CASSPQAGENSPLHF,TGTGCCAGCTCACCACAGGCAGGGGAAAATTCACCCCTCCACTTT
.,TRBV19,TRBJ1-2,.,CASSPDSTTNSGYTF,TGTGCCAGTAGCCCAGACTCCACCACGAATTCTGGCTACACCTTC
.,TRBV29-1,TRBJ2-2,TRBD2,CSVGEGTGELFF,TGCAGCGTTGGGGAGGGCACCGGGGAGCTGTTTTTT
.,TRBV2,TRBJ2-7,.,CASSDIYEQYF,TGTGCCAGCAGTGATATTTACGAGCAGTACTTC
.,TRBV5-1,TRBJ2-2,TRBD2,CASSFPSGTSGGWRQDGELFF,TGCGCCAGCAGCTTCCCGTCTGGGACTAGCGGGGGTTGGAGGCAAGACGGGGAGCTGTTTTTT